A selection of T cell receptor beta chains follows, all from one sample in a study of CD8 T cells in Susac syndrome. MiXCR, applied by TCRdb to the immunoSEQ multiplex PCR reads, yields one record per CDR3 protein. This table has 330,000 or so distinct CDR3 sequences, over 75% appearing once. Sequencing was done on a sample of CD8+ T cells from PBMCs. These receptor sequences come from a human donor with multiple sclerosis. CDR3s include the opening cysteine and the closing phenylalanine or tryptophan. Fields, in order: J gene, clone size, V gene, D gene, CDR3 protein, CDR3 DNA. The D gene is left open where the match is weak. Clone size is stated in some rows and not others, as once, few, many or a class when expanded.

J: TRBJ2-7; size: NA; V: TRBV28; D: TRBD2; CDR3: CASKLAGGSYEQYF; DNA: TGTGCCAGCAAACTAGCGGGAGGTTCCTACGAGCAGTACTTC
J: TRBJ2-7; size: NA; V: TRBV4-3; D: NA; CDR3: CASSLETRGGEQYF; DNA: TGCGCCAGCAGCCTTGAGACTCGAGGCGGCGAGCAGTACTTC
J: TRBJ2-7; size: NA; V: TRBV27; D: NA; CDR3: CASSLLTGDSAYEQYF; DNA: TGTGCCAGCAGTTTACTCACAGGAGATTCGGCCTACGAGCAGTACTTC
J: TRBJ2-7; size: NA; V: TRBV27; D: NA; CDR3: CASSLGSGTYYEQYF; DNA: TGTGCCAGCAGTTTGGGGAGCGGGACATACTACGAGCAGTACTTC
J: TRBJ1-1; size: NA; V: TRBV20-1; D: NA; CDR3: CSAISLEGEDTEAFF; DNA: TGCAGTGCTATCTCCCTCGAGGGTGAGGACACTGAAGCTTTCTTT
J: TRBJ2-2; size: NA; V: TRBV20-1; D: NA; CDR3: CSARGLGGYNTGELFF; DNA: TGCAGTGCTAGAGGGCTAGGGGGATACAACACCGGGGAGCTGTTTTTT
J: TRBJ2-1; size: NA; V: TRBV24-1; D: NA; CDR3: CATSEPVAAGGNEQFF; DNA: TGTGCCACCAGTGAGCCCGTAGCGGCTGGGGGGAATGAGCAGTTCTTC
J: TRBJ2-7; size: NA; V: TRBV11-2; D: NA; CDR3: CASSLPPGTVFYEQYF; DNA: TGTGCCAGCAGCTTGCCGCCCGGGACGGTCTTCTACGAGCAGTACTTC
J: TRBJ1-2; size: NA; V: TRBV5-6; D: NA; CDR3: CASSLVGLNSYGYTF; DNA: TGTGCCAGCAGCTTGGTAGGGCTGAACTCCTATGGCTACACCTTC
J: TRBJ1-5; size: NA; V: TRBV28; D: NA; CDR3: CASSFQPGLGTSNQPQHF; DNA: TGTGCCAGCAGTTTTCAGCCGGGACTGGGAACCAGCAATCAGCCCCAGCATTTT
J: TRBJ2-7; size: NA; V: TRBV6-2/TRBV6-3; D: TRBD1; CDR3: CASNRDREEYEQYF; DNA: TGTGCCAGCAACAGGGACAGGGAGGAATACGAGCAGTACTTC
J: TRBJ2-3; size: NA; V: TRBV4-3; D: NA; CDR3: CASSQGVGPGTDTQYF; DNA: TGCGCCAGCAGCCAAGGGGTAGGGCCCGGCACAGATACGCAGTATTTT
J: TRBJ2-5; size: NA; V: TRBV14; D: TRBD2; CDR3: CASSQGREARETQYF; DNA: TGTGCCAGCAGCCAGGGGCGGGAGGCTCGGGAGACCCAGTACTTC
J: TRBJ2-1; size: NA; V: TRBV28; D: NA; CDR3: CASSIGTANEQFF; DNA: TGTGCCAGCAGCATCGGAACAGCCAATGAGCAGTTCTTC
J: TRBJ2-1; size: NA; V: TRBV6-5; D: TRBD2; CDR3: CASSLAGGPRNEQFF; DNA: TGTGCCAGCAGTTTAGCGGGAGGGCCAAGGAATGAGCAGTTCTTC
J: TRBJ1-1; size: NA; V: TRBV11-2; D: TRBD1; CDR3: CASSFQTGTNTEAFF; DNA: TGTGCCAGCAGCTTTCAGACAGGGACGAACACTGAAGCTTTCTTT
J: TRBJ2-7; size: NA; V: TRBV4-1; D: NA; CDR3: CASSLGAGSTYEQYF; DNA: TGCGCCAGCAGCCTGGGGGCGGGTTCCACCTACGAGCAGTACTTC
J: TRBJ2-7; size: NA; V: TRBV6-2/TRBV6-3; D: NA; CDR3: CASSYGQKGNYEQYF; DNA: TGTGCCAGCAGTTATGGTCAGAAAGGGAACTACGAGCAGTACTTC
J: TRBJ2-7; size: few; V: TRBV15; D: TRBD2; CDR3: CATSRGSGASGMRWYEQYF; DNA: TGTGCCACCAGCAGAGGATCTGGGGCTAGCGGGATGAGGTGGTACGAGCAGTACTTC
J: TRBJ2-7; size: NA; V: TRBV27; D: NA; CDR3: CASSFGQIYEQYF; DNA: TGTGCCAGCAGCTTTGGACAGATCTACGAGCAGTACTTC
J: TRBJ1-1; size: few; V: TRBV6-5; D: TRBD1; CDR3: CASSSEQQGIYAEAFF; DNA: TGTGCCAGCAGTTCGGAACAACAGGGGATATACGCTGAAGCTTTCTTT
J: TRBJ2-5; size: NA; V: TRBV4-1; D: TRBD2; CDR3: CASSQGLAQETQYF; DNA: TGCGCCAGCAGCCAAGGACTAGCTCAAGAGACCCAGTACTTC
J: TRBJ2-7; size: NA; V: TRBV12-3/TRBV12-4; D: NA; CDR3: CASSPAPSIYEQYF; DNA: TGTGCCAGCTCCCCTGCCCCTAGTATCTACGAGCAGTACTTC
J: TRBJ2-1; size: NA; V: TRBV5-4; D: TRBD2; CDR3: CASSLDRSGGEQFF; DNA: TGTGCCAGCAGCTTGGATCGGTCGGGAGGTGAGCAGTTCTTC
J: TRBJ1-5; size: once; V: TRBV7-8; D: NA; CDR3: CASSPSFDTSNQPQHF; DNA: TGTGCCAGCAGCCCCTCCTTTGACACCAGCAATCAGCCCCAGCATTTT
J: TRBJ2-2; size: NA; V: TRBV20-1; D: TRBD2; CDR3: CSGTAGDNTGELFF; DNA: TGCAGCGGCACAGCGGGAGATAACACCGGGGAGCTGTTTTTT
J: TRBJ1-5; size: NA; V: TRBV6-1; D: NA; CDR3: CASSEDRAGHQPQHF; DNA: TGTGCCAGCAGTGAAGATAGGGCAGGACATCAGCCCCAGCATTTT
J: TRBJ2-7; size: NA; V: TRBV29-1; D: NA; CDR3: CSVVGQVAYEQYF; DNA: TGCAGCGTTGTTGGGCAGGTCGCCTACGAGCAGTACTTC
J: TRBJ1-1; size: NA; V: TRBV7-9; D: TRBD1; CDR3: CASSGGQGSEAFF; DNA: TGTGCCAGCAGCGGAGGACAGGGGTCTGAAGCTTTCTTT
J: TRBJ2-7; size: NA; V: TRBV28; D: TRBD2; CDR3: CASSLYLRVAGSYEQYF; DNA: TGTGCCAGCAGTTTATACCTCCGTGTAGCGGGCTCCTACGAGCAGTACTTC
J: TRBJ2-1; size: NA; V: TRBV7-8; D: NA; CDR3: CASSGVFMDEQFF; DNA: TGTGCCAGCAGCGGGGTTTTTATGGATGAGCAGTTCTTC
J: TRBJ1-3; size: NA; V: TRBV5-4; D: NA; CDR3: CASSLDGFSGNTIYF; DNA: TGTGCCAGCAGCTTGGACGGATTCTCTGGAAACACCATATATTTT
J: TRBJ2-1; size: NA; V: TRBV7-9; D: TRBD2; CDR3: CASSSMTSFTYNEQFF; DNA: TGTGCCAGCAGCTCAATGACTAGCTTCACCTACAATGAGCAGTTCTTC
J: TRBJ2-7; size: NA; V: TRBV20-1; D: NA; CDR3: CSASGSADYEQYF; DNA: TGCAGTGCTAGTGGGTCAGCAGACTACGAGCAGTACTTC
J: TRBJ1-4; size: NA; V: TRBV11-2; D: NA; CDR3: CASSPATELFF; DNA: TGTGCCAGCAGCCCGGCCACAGAACTGTTTTTT
J: TRBJ1-3; size: few; V: TRBV4-1; D: NA; CDR3: CASSQDAGSGNTIYF; DNA: TGCGCCAGCAGCCAAGATGCCGGGTCTGGAAACACCATATATTTT
J: TRBJ1-1; size: once; V: TRBV6-6; D: NA; CDR3: CASSHRDGTEAFF; DNA: TGTGCCAGCAGTCATCGTGACGGGACTGAAGCTTTCTTT
J: TRBJ2-1; size: NA; V: TRBV30; D: TRBD2; CDR3: CAWSGGGSSYNEQFF; DNA: TGTGCCTGGAGCGGAGGCGGGAGCTCCTACAATGAGCAGTTCTTC